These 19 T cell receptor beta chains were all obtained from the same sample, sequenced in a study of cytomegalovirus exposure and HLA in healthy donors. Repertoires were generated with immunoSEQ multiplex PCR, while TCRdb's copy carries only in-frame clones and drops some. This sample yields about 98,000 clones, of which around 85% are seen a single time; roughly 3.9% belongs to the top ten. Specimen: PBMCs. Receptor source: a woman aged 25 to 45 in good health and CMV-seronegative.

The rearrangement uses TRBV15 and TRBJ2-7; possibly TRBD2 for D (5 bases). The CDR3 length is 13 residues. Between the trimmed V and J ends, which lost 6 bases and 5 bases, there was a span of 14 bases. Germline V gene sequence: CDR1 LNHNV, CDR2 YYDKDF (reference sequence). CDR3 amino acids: CATRGGSLDEQYF. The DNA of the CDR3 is TGTGCCACCAGAGGAGGAAGCCTGGACGAGCAGTACTTC. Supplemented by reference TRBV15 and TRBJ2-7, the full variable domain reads DAMVIQNPRYQVTQFGKPVTLSCSQTLNHNVMYWYQQKSSQAPKLLFHYYDKDFNNEADTPDNFQSRRPNTSFCFLDIRSPGLGDTAMYLCATRGGSLDEQYFGPGTRLTVT.

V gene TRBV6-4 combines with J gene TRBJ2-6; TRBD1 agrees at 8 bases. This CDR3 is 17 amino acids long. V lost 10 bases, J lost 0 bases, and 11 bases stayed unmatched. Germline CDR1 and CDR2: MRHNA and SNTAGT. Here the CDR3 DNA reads TGTGCCATCCATACTGGGACAGGCGGCTCTGGGGCCAACGTCCTGACTTTC. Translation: CAIHTGTGGSGANVLTF.

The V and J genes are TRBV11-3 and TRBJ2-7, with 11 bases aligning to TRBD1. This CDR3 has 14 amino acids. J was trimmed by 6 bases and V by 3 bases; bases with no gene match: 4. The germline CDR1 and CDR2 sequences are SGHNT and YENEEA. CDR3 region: CASSLRTGGGEQYF. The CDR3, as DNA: TGTGCCAGCAGCTTGAGGACAGGGGGCGGCGAGCAGTACTTC.

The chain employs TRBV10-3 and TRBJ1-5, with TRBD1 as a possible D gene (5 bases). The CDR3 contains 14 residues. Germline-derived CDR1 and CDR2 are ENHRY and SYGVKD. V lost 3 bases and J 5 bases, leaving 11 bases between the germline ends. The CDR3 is CAISDQGVDQPQHF. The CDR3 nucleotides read TGTGCCATCAGTGATCAAGGGGTTGATCAGCCCCAGCATTTT.

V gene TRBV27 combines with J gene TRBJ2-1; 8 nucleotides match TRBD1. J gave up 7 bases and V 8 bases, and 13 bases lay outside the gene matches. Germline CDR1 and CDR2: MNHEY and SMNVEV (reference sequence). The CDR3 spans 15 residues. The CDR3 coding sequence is TGTGCCAGCCGTCCGGGACAGGTGGTCCCAAATGAGCAGTTCTTC. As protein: CASRPGQVVPNEQFF.

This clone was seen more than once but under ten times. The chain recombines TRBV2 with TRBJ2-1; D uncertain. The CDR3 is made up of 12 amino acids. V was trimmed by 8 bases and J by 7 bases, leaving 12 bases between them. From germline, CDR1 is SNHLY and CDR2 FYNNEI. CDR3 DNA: TGTGCCAGCTCTTTTTTCCGGAATGAGCAGTTCTTC. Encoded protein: CASSFFRNEQFF.

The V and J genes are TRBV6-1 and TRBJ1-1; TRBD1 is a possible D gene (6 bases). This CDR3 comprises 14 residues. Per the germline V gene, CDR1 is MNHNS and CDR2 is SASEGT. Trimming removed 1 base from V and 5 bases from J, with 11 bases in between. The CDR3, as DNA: TGTGCCAGCAGTGAAGAGGGGGTAGCGACTGAAGCTTTCTTT. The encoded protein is CASSEEGVATEAFF.

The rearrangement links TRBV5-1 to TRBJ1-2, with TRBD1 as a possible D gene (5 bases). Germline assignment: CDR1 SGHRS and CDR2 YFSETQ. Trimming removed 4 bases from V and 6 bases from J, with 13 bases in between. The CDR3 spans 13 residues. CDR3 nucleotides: TGCGCCAGCAGCCCGGAAGCAGGGAATGGCTACACCTTC. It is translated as CASSPEAGNGYTF.

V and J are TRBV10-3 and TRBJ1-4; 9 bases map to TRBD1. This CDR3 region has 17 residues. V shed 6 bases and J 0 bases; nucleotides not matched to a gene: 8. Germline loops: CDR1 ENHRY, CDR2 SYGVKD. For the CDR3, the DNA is TGTGCCATCAGACCGGGACAGGGAACTGCAACTAATGAAAAACTGTTTTTT. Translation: CAIRPGQGTATNEKLFF.

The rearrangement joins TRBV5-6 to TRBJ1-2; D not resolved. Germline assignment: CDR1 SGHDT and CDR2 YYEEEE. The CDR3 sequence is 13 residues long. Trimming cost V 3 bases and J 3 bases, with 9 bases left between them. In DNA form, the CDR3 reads TGTGCCAGCAGCTCGGCACGGGACTATGGCTACACCTTC. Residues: CASSSARDYGYTF.

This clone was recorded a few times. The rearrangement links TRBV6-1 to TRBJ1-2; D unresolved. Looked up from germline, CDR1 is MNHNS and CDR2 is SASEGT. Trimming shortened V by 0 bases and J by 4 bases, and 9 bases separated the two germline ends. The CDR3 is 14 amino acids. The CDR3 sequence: CASSEAGGSYGYTF. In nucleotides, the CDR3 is TGTGCCAGCAGTGAAGCAGGCGGATCCTATGGCTACACCTTC.

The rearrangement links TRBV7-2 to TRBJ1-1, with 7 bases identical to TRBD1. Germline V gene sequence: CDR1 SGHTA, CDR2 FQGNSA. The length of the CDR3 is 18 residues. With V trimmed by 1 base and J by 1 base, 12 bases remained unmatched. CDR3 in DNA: TGTGCCAGCAGCTTAGTTCAAGAGTTGGGACAGCCGAACACTGAAGCTTTCTTT. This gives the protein CASSLVQELGQPNTEAFF.

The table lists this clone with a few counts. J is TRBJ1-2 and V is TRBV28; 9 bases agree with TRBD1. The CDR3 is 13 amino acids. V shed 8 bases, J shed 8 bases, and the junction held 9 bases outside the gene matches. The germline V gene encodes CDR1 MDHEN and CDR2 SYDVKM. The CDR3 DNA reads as TGTGCCAGCCACCCGGGACAGGGTTTGGGCTACACCTTC. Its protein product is CASHPGQGLGYTF.

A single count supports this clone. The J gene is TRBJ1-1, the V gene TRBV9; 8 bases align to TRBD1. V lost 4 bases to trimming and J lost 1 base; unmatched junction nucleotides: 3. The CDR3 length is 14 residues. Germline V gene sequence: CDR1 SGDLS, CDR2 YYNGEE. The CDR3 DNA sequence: TGTGCCAGCAGCTCCGGACAGGGGAACACTGAAGCTTTCTTT. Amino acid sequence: CASSSGQGNTEAFF.

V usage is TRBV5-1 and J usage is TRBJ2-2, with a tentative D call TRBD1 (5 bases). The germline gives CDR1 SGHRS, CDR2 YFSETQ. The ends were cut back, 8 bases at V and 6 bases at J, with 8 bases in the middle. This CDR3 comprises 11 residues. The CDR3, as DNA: TGCGCCAGTGGCAGGGCCGGGGAGCTGTTTTTT. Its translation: CASGRAGELFF.

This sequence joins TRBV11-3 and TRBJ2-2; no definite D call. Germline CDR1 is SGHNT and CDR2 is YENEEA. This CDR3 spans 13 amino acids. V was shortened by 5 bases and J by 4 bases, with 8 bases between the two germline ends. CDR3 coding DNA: TGTGCCAGCAGCGTGGGCCGCACCGGGGAGCTGTTTTTT. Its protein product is CASSVGRTGELFF.

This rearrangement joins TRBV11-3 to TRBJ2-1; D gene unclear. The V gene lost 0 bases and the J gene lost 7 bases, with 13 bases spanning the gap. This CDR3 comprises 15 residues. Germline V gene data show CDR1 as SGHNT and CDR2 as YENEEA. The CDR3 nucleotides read TGTGCCAGCAGCTTAGATGCGGTAGTCTTGAATGAGCAGTTCTTC. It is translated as CASSLDAVVLNEQFF.

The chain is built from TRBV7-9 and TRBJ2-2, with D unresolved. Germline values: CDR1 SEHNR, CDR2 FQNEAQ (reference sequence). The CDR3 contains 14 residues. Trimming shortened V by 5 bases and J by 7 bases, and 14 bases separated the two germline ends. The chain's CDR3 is CASSNLPNVGELFF. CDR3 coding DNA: TGTGCCAGCAGCAACTTGCCTAACGTCGGGGAGCTGTTTTTT.

The CDR3 nucleotides read TGTGCCAGCAGCATTGGCAGGGACTATGGCTACACCTTC. This encodes CASSIGRDYGYTF. The genes are TRBV21-1 and TRBJ1-2; no DNA check was done on the table's D call, TRBD1. TRBV21-1 is a documented pseudogene. This CDR3 has 13 amino acids.